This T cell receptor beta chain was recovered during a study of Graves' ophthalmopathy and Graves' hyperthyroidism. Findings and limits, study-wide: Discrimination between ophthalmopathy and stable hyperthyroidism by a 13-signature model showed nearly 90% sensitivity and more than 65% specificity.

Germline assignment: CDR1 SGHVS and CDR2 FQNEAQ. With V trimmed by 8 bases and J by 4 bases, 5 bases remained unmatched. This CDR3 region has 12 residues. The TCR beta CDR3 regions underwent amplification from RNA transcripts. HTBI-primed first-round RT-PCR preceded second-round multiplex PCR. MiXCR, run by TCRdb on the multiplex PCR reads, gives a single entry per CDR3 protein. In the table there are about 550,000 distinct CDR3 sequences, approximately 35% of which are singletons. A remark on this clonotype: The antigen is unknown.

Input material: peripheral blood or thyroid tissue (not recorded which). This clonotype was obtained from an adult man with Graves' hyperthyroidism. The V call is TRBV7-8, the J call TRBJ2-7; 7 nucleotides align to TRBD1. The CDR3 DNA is TGTGCCAGCTTGGGACAGTTGTACGAGCAGTACTTC. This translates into CASLGQLYEQYF.